The rows below give T cell receptor beta chains drawn from one sample of a study of T cells in Graves' hyperthyroidism and ophthalmopathy. MiXCR, applied by TCRdb to the multiplex PCR reads, yields one record per CDR3 protein. The repertoire holds around 380,000 distinct CDR3 sequences, with roughly 12% as singletons. The material sequenced was blood. The receptors come from a man aged 25 to 40 with Graves' hyperthyroidism that later progressed to Graves' ophthalmopathy. The CDR3 runs from the conserved cysteine through the conserved F or W. The D gene is left open where the match is weak. Clone sizes are given selectively: once, few, many, or a class where the clone is expanded.

CDR3,DNA,J,size,D,V
CASRHPTDRSGELFF,TGTGCCAGCAGACACCCCACTGACAGGAGCGGGGAGCTGTTTTTT,TRBJ2-2,few,NA,TRBV25-1
CASSSPSGTGMYEQYF,TGTGCCAGCAGCTCACCCTCCGGGACAGGCATGTACGAGCAGTACTTC,TRBJ2-7,many,TRBD1,TRBV7-9
CSVKDSNTEAFF,TGCAGTGTAAAAGACAGCAACACTGAAGCTTTCTTT,TRBJ1-1,many,NA,TRBV20-1
CASRPRGRGPKIGEQYF,TGTGCCAGCAGGCCGAGGGGGCGCGGTCCCAAGATTGGGGAGCAGTACTTC,TRBJ2-7,few,TRBD1,TRBV5-7
CASTIQTGAMNTEAFF,TGTGCCAGCACCATACAGACCGGGGCAATGAACACTGAAGCTTTCTTT,TRBJ1-1,NA,NA,TRBV6-1
CASSPSPLSGGRETQYF,TGTGCCAGCAGCCCATCCCCCCTTAGCGGGGGTAGAGAGACCCAGTACTTC,TRBJ2-5,few,TRBD2,TRBV9
CASRDGQEQHF,TGTGCCAGCAGAGACGGACAGGAGCAGCACTTC,TRBJ2-7,NA,TRBD1,TRBV6-1
CASSSGTYSGELFF,TGTGCCAGCAGTAGCGGGACTTACAGCGGGGAGCTGTTTTTT,TRBJ2-2,NA,TRBD2,TRBV6-1
CATSEVRTGVSSYNEQFF,TGTGCCACCAGTGAAGTGAGGACAGGGGTGAGCTCCTACAATGAGCAGTTCTTC,TRBJ2-1,NA,TRBD1,TRBV24-1
CASSPGRGGSHYEQYF,TGTGCCAGCAGCCCAGGCCGGGGTGGGTCCCACTACGAGCAGTACTTC,TRBJ2-7,NA,NA,TRBV6-1
CASSLLGAVSNQPQHF,TGTGCCAGCAGTTTACTAGGGGCGGTCAGCAATCAGCCCCAGCATTTT,TRBJ1-5,many,NA,TRBV12-3/TRBV12-4
CASSLSSGANVLTF,TGTGCCAGCAGTTTGAGCTCTGGGGCCAACGTCCTGACTTTC,TRBJ2-6,many,NA,TRBV7-2